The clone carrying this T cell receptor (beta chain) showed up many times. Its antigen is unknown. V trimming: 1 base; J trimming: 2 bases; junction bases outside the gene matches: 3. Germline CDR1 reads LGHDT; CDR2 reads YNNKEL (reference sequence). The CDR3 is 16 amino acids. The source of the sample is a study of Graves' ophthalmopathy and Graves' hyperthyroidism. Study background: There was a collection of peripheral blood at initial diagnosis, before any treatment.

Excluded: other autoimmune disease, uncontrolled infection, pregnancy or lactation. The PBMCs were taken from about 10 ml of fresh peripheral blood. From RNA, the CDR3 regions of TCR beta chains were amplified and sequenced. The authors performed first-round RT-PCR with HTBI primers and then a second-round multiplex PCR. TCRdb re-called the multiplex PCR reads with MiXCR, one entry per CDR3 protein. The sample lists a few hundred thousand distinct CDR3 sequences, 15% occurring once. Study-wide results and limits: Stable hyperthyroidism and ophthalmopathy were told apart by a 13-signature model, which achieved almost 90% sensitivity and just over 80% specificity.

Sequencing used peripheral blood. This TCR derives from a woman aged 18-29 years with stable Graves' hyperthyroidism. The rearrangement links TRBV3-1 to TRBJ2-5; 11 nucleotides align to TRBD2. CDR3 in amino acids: CASSQVVAGGQETQYF. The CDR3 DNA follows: TGTGCCAGCAGCCAAGTGGTAGCGGGGGGGCAAGAGACCCAGTACTTC.